The clone carrying this TCR beta chain occurred a few times. The antigen is unknown. The 5'RACE template-switching step produced TCR cDNA and added a universal primer site and UMIs. TCRdb independently ran MiXCR on the 5' RACE reads; one entry per CDR3 protein. The sample records about 340,000 distinct CDR3 sequences, around 4.1% being singletons. These data originate in a study of T cells after yellow fever vaccination. Study in general: Preparing low-cell-number fractions relied on SMART-Seq v4 Ultra Low Input. Overall study results and limits: Once the booster was given, most primary-vaccination clones reappeared, at just under 98% for CD4 and 85% to 90% for CD8. On re-exposure, the response was weaker but peaked faster, at day 5 versus 15.

This receptor was identified in a man younger than 35 who received the YFV17D yellow fever vaccine. This specimen consisted of PBMCs, obtained 5 days after the yellow fever booster vaccination.

The CDR3, as DNA: TGTGCCAGCAGCTTGTGGGGCAGTAAAGCTTTCTTT. Translated, it gives CASSLWGSKAFF. This chain uses TRBV5-6 with TRBJ1-1; D perhaps matches TRBD1 (5 bases). V gave up 1 base and J gave up 9 bases, with 10 bases separating them. The CDR3 is 12 residues long. Germline V gene sequence: CDR1 SGHDT, CDR2 YYEEEE.